Below are 29 T cell receptor beta chains sequenced from a single sample in a study of spatial heterogeneity in lung cancer. Their recognized antigens are unknown. In TCRdb, the 5' RACE reads were re-called with MiXCR into one record per CDR3 protein. The sample shows tens of thousands of distinct CDR3 sequences, 5% to 7% of them seen only once. Study-wide results and limits: Expanded intratumoral alpha and beta TCR counts tracked tumor mutation counts.

Indicated time point: sample taken at primary tumor resection. Sequenced material: lung tumor tissue, taken at surgery. Receptors originate from a male donor with early-stage non-small cell lung cancer.

This clonotype has a count of ten or more. This chain joins TRBV27 and TRBJ1-6; TRBD1 aligns across 9 bases. The germline gives CDR1 MNHEY, CDR2 SMNVEV (reference sequence). With V trimmed by 6 bases and J by 2 bases, 8 bases remained unmatched. The CDR3 has 17 amino acids. In DNA form, the CDR3 reads TGTGCCAGCAGAAGACTGGACAGGGGCCCCTATAATTCACCCCTCCACTTT. Residues: CASRRLDRGPYNSPLHF.

This clonotype came up many times. The J gene is TRBJ2-3, the V gene TRBV28; 9 bases match TRBD1. The CDR3 is 18 residues long. The ends lost 7 bases at V and 1 base at J; junction bases unmatched: 15. Germline V lookup: CDR1 MDHEN, CDR2 SYDVKM. Here the CDR3 reads CASTRFAQGARGTDTQYF. As DNA, the CDR3 is TGTGCCAGCACCCGATTCGCACAGGGGGCGCGGGGCACAGATACGCAGTATTTT.

There are many counts of this clonotype. V gene TRBV2 combines with J gene TRBJ1-1; the match to TRBD1 covers 7 bases. Germline CDR1 and CDR2: SNHLY and FYNNEI. Trimming at V came to 8 bases and at J to 6 bases, leaving 6 bases not matched to a gene. The CDR3 runs to 12 residues. CDR3 protein: CASQGGWAEAFF. The DNA for the CDR3 is TGTGCCAGCCAGGGGGGTTGGGCTGAAGCTTTCTTT.

This chain uses TRBV7-2 with TRBJ2-5; D unclear. This CDR3 is 13 amino acids long. V lost 5 bases and J 7 bases, leaving 14 bases between the germline ends. CDR1 SGHTA and CDR2 FQGNSA come from the germline V gene. The CDR3 sequence is CASSTPPGATQYF. The CDR3 DNA reads as TGTGCCAGCAGCACACCCCCAGGAGCGACCCAGTACTTC.

This clonotype is labeled as medium-sized (0.01 to 0.1%). A junction boundary mismatches the germline segment, possibly from a read error. This chain links TRBV29-1 with TRBJ2-1, with TRBD1 identical over 8 bases. The germline V gene has CDR1 SQVTM and CDR2 ANQGSEA. The CDR3 is 12 residues long. The CDR3 is CSVDNLQGAILF. The CDR3 bases are TGCAGCGTTGATAATCTTCAGGGGGCTATTCTCTTC.

This clonotype was seen repeatedly, ten times or more. The chain is built from TRBV6-5 and TRBJ2-1; D is unclear. Germline values: CDR1 MNHEY, CDR2 SVGAGI. CDR3 length equals 15 residues. V gave up 5 bases and J gave up 0 bases, with 11 bases separating them. CDR3 DNA sequence: TGTGCCAGCAGTCGCCAGAGCTTCTCCTACAATGAGCAGTTCTTC. Translation gives CASSRQSFSYNEQFF.

Many counts were recorded for this clonotype. A read error may produce the germline difference seen at one junction end. The chain joins TRBV7-6 to TRBJ2-7; D tentatively reads TRBD1 or TRBD2 (5 bases each). Germline V gives CDR1 SGHVS, CDR2 FNYEAQ. The CDR3 is made up of 13 amino acids. CDR3 DNA: TGTGCCAGCAGCTTAGAGGTCTTTGGGACGGCAAACTTC. It codes for CASSLEVFGTANF.

This clonotype was counted only a few times. The V gene is TRBV7-8, the J gene TRBJ2-4; 9 bases are a match to TRBD1. Germline values: CDR1 SGHVS, CDR2 FQNEAQ. There are 15 residues in the CDR3. Trimming removed 5 bases from V and 1 base from J; junction bases left unmatched: 3. CDR3 protein: CASSQQGAAKNIQYF. The CDR3 DNA reads TGTGCCAGCAGCCAACAGGGGGCGGCCAAAAACATTCAGTACTTC. Complete variable domain (other parts from reference TRBV7-8 and TRBJ2-4): GAGVSQSPRYKVAKRGQDVALRCDPISGHVSLFWYQQALGQGPEFLTYFQNEAQLDKSGLPSDRFFAERPEGSVSTLKIQRTQQEDSAVYLCASSQQGAAKNIQYFGAGTRLSVL.

In this sample, this clonotype turned up many times. The chain employs TRBV7-2 and TRBJ2-3; D not resolved. The CDR3 consists of 14 residues. The V and J ends lost 1 base and 0 bases respectively, with 5 bases between them. Germline CDR1 is SGHTA and CDR2 is FQGNSA. As DNA, the CDR3 is TGTGCCAGCAGCTTAGGCCAGAGCACAGATACGCAGTATTTT. This gives the protein CASSLGQSTDTQYF.

This clonotype showed up many times. The CDR3 here is CASSGASVQETQYF. The CDR3, as DNA: TGTGCCAGCAGCGGCGCCAGCGTACAAGAGACCCAGTACTTC. The V gene is TRBV5-4, the J gene TRBJ2-5; D gene uncertain. Germline CDR1 SGHNT, CDR2 YYREEE (reference sequence). The germline V and J ends were trimmed by 4 bases and 2 bases, with 12 bases remaining between them. The length of the CDR3 is 14 residues.

This clonotype was counted only a few times. This rearrangement joins TRBV11-2 to TRBJ2-5, with D possibly being TRBD1 (6 bases). Trimming left V 5 bases short and J 9 bases short, with 16 bases between. This CDR3 has 13 amino acids. The germline CDR1 and CDR2 sequences are SGHAT and FQNNGV. In nucleotides, the CDR3 is TGTGCCAGCAGCCAGACAGGCGCCGGGGCCCAGTACTTC. Its translation: CASSQTGAGAQYF.

This clonotype was observed at least ten times. The chain employs TRBV6-2 or TRBV6-3 and TRBJ2-1, with 9 bases identical to TRBD2. The CDR3 runs to 15 residues. V trimming: 4 bases; J trimming: 4 bases; junction bases outside the gene matches: 5. Germline V lookup: CDR1 MNHEY, CDR2 SVGEGT. Written as DNA, the CDR3 is TGTGCCAGCAGTTTCATGACTAGCGGTTACAATGAGCAGTTCTTC. It encodes CASSFMTSGYNEQFF.

J is TRBJ1-5 and V is TRBV6-1; TRBD1 might be the D (6 bases). Trimming took 3 bases from V and 4 from J, leaving 16 bases between them. The CDR3 is 16 residues long. CDR1 is MNHNS, CDR2 SASEGT, per germline. The CDR3 DNA is TGTGCCAGCAGTGAGGGCAGGGGCTATACTAATCAGCCCCAGCATTTT. The encoded protein is CASSEGRGYTNQPQHF.

Many counts were recorded for this clonotype. The J gene is TRBJ2-2, the V gene TRBV10-3; TRBD2 matches at 11 bases. Trimming removed 6 bases from V and 1 base from J; junction bases left unmatched: 4. The V gene's germline CDR1 is ENHRY and CDR2 SYGVKD. This CDR3 spans 16 amino acids. CDR3 residues: CAISPGLAGNTGELFF. The CDR3 DNA reads as TGTGCCATCAGCCCTGGACTAGCGGGGAACACCGGGGAGCTGTTTTTT.

The V call is TRBV10-1, the J call TRBJ1-2; no clear D. The CDR3 loop spans 18 amino acids. V was clipped by 6 bases and J by 3 bases, with 26 bases between them. Germline CDR1 is WNHNN and CDR2 is SYGVQD (reference sequence). Here the CDR3 reads CASRPLKPTLLAYYGYTF. The CDR3 coding sequence is TGCGCCAGCAGGCCCCTCAAGCCGACACTCTTGGCGTACTATGGCTACACCTTC.

This clonotype was seen many times. The chain joins TRBV28 to TRBJ2-2, with a weak D call TRBD1 (6 bases). Germline lookup yields CDR1 MDHEN and CDR2 SYDVKM. V gave up 3 bases and J gave up 4 bases, with 12 bases separating them. CDR3 length: 15 residues. CDR3 in amino acids: CASSLPTDSTGELFF. CDR3 nucleotide sequence: TGTGCCAGCAGTTTGCCAACGGACAGCACCGGGGAGCTGTTTTTT.

Ten or more counts support this clonotype. The chain combines TRBV11-3 with TRBJ2-3; D is undetermined. Trimming cost V 2 bases and J 2 bases, with 11 bases left between them. The CDR3 is made up of 15 amino acids. Germline V gives CDR1 SGHNT, CDR2 YENEEA. The CDR3 loop is CASSLRAAATDTQYF. CDR3 nucleotide sequence: TGTGCCAGCAGCTTAAGGGCGGCAGCCACAGATACGCAGTATTTT.

This clonotype was seen repeatedly, ten times or more. The chain carries TRBV9 and TRBJ1-1; TRBD1 is a possible D gene (6 bases). V shed 4 bases and J shed 2 bases, with 12 bases lying between them. The CDR3 runs to 14 residues. The germline V gene encodes CDR1 SGDLS and CDR2 YYNGEE. CDR3 in amino acids: CASSPPTGNTEAFF. The CDR3 DNA follows: TGTGCCAGCAGCCCCCCGACAGGTAACACTGAAGCTTTCTTT.

This clonotype is judged medium-sized. The J gene is TRBJ2-1, the V gene TRBV6-2 or TRBV6-3; 9 nucleotides match TRBD2. The junction had 12 bases not matched to a gene; V was cut back by 5 bases and J by 10 bases. Germline CDR1 is MNHEY and CDR2 is SVGEGT. The CDR3 covers 15 residues. The chain's CDR3 is CASSPLAGRTTEQFF. The CDR3 DNA reads as TGTGCCAGCAGTCCTCTAGCGGGAAGGACAACCGAGCAGTTCTTC.

This clonotype was counted ten times or more. The J gene is TRBJ2-7, the V gene TRBV29-1; D is possibly TRBD1 (5 bases). In germline, CDR1 is SQVTM, CDR2 ANQGSEA. This CDR3 is 12 amino acids long. The ends were cut back, 4 bases at V and 3 bases at J, with 10 bases in the middle. This CDR3 reads CSVARTNYEQYF. The CDR3, as DNA: TGCAGCGTTGCGCGGACAAACTACGAGCAGTACTTC.

The chain carries TRBV5-1 and TRBJ2-6, with 8 bases fitting TRBD2. Germline CDR1 SGHRS, CDR2 YFSETQ. This CDR3 region has 15 residues. J was trimmed by 2 bases and V by 5 bases; bases with no gene match: 3. CDR3 nucleotide sequence: TGCGCCAGCAGGAGCGGGAGAACTGGGGCCAACGTCCTGACTTTC. It encodes CASRSGRTGANVLTF. Variable domain in full (rest from reference TRBV5-1 and TRBJ2-6): KAGVTQTPRYLIKTRGQQVTLSCSPISGHRSVSWYQQTPGQGLQFLFEYFSETQRNKGNFPGRFSGRQFSNSRSEMNVSTLELGDSALYLCASRSGRTGANVLTFGAGSRLTVL.

This clonotype occurred many times. The V and J genes are TRBV7-2 and TRBJ2-4; TRBD1 is a possible D gene (5 bases). This CDR3 has 13 amino acids. In germline, CDR1 is SGHTA, CDR2 FQGNSA. V was clipped by 8 bases and J by 8 bases, with 16 bases between them. The CDR3, as DNA: TGTGCCAGCTCACAGGCCAAGGGTTACATTCAGTACTTC. Encoded protein: CASSQAKGYIQYF.

Many counts were recorded for this clonotype. The chain couples TRBV6-2 or TRBV6-3 to TRBJ2-7; D remains ambiguous. Trimming stripped 2 bases from V and 2 bases from J, with 4 bases between. CDR3 length equals 12 residues. In germline, CDR1 is MNHEY, CDR2 SVGEGT. DNA of the CDR3: TGTGCCAGCAGTTACCCCACCTACGAGCAGTACTTC. This translates into CASSYPTYEQYF.

This clonotype was counted at least ten times. This chain uses TRBV7-3 with TRBJ2-7; perhaps D is TRBD1 or TRBD2 (5 bases each). The CDR3 is 15 residues long. V was cut by 1 base and J by 2 bases, with 12 bases left in between. CDR1 SGHTA and CDR2 FQGTGA come from the germline V gene. DNA for the CDR3: TGTGCCAGCAGCTTAAAGGCAGGGACCACCTACGAGCAGTACTTC. Protein sequence: CASSLKAGTTYEQYF. Full variable domain (remainder filled in from reference TRBV7-3 and TRBJ2-7): GAGVSQTPSNKVTEKGKYVELRCDPISGHTALYWYRQSLGQGPEFLIYFQGTGAADDSGLPNDRFFAVRPEGSVSTLKIQRTERGDSAVYLCASSLKAGTTYEQYFGPGTRLTVT.

In this sample, this clonotype turned up many times. This sequence joins TRBV7-2 and TRBJ1-4; the match to TRBD1 covers 10 bases. The V segment lost 2 bases and the J segment 10 bases; nucleotides outside the gene matches: 7. This CDR3 is built from 15 residues. Germline-derived CDR1 and CDR2 are SGHTA and FQGNSA. CDR3 residues: CASSLRRTGGGKLFF. CDR3 bases: TGTGCCAGCAGCTTAAGGCGGACAGGGGGAGGAAAACTGTTTTTT.

In its sample, this clonotype was seen many times. The chain carries TRBV7-2 and TRBJ2-3; 8 bases map to TRBD2. This CDR3 comprises 16 residues. Per the germline V gene, CDR1 is SGHTA and CDR2 is FQGNSA. V gave up 2 bases and J gave up 6 bases; unmatched junction bases: 10. The chain's CDR3 is CASSLRGLVPGDTQYF. The DNA for the CDR3 is TGTGCCAGCAGCTTAAGGGGACTAGTTCCCGGGGATACGCAGTATTTT.

This clonotype was found many times. The chain uses TRBV18 and TRBJ1-4; D call uncertain. The CDR3 is made up of 20 amino acids. The germline gives CDR1 KGHSH, CDR2 LQKENI. The V gene lost 1 base and the J gene lost 2 bases, with 23 bases spanning the gap. The CDR3 bases are TGTGCCAGCTCACCACTGTTTTCTTTGACCGAAGTCCCGACTAATGAAAAACTGTTTTTT. This sequence encodes CASSPLFSLTEVPTNEKLFF.

The chain couples TRBV19 to TRBJ2-7; 9 bases agree with TRBD2. Germline V lookup: CDR1 LNHDA, CDR2 SQIVND (reference sequence). The junction had 12 bases not matched to a gene; V was cut back by 4 bases and J by 5 bases. The CDR3 totals 16 residues. CDR3 region: CASSRATGLASDEQYF. The CDR3 DNA reads TGTGCCAGTAGTAGGGCCACGGGACTAGCTTCCGACGAGCAGTACTTC.

This clonotype is categorized as medium-sized (0.01 to 0.1%). The V call is TRBV7-8, the J call TRBJ2-5; 13 bases are a match to TRBD2. This CDR3 comprises 17 residues. CDR1 is SGHVS and CDR2 is FQNEAQ in the germline V gene. V lost 1 base, J lost 1 base, and 3 bases stayed unmatched. This CDR3 is CASSLGGLAGVQETQYF. The CDR3 bases are TGTGCCAGCAGCTTAGGTGGACTAGCGGGGGTCCAAGAGACCCAGTACTTC.